This T cell receptor (beta chain) was retrieved from a study of cytomegalovirus exposure and HLA in healthy donors. There are 11 residues in the CDR3. Trimming removed 5 bases from V and 8 bases from J, with 9 bases in between. Germline V gives CDR1 SGHAT, CDR2 FQNNGV. The PCR made use of 60 Vbeta and 13 Jbeta primers. In the original analysis: Roughly 11 million shared chains were among around 80 million unique TCR beta chains counted in a later analysis. Data came from immunoSEQ multiplex PCR; TCRdb stores just in-frame clones and leaves some out. V, J and clone size are taken as reported in that table, and D and trimming were inferred from the DNA itself. The table lists about 130,000 clones, less than 90% of them singletons. Overall study results and limits: Sequencing depth roughly uniform across donors was assumed in presence/absence analyses. The majority of TCR sequences were rare, yet some public TCRs appeared in many donors.

The donors comprised healthy bone marrow donors. In regard to this clone: Its matching antigen is unknown.

The sequenced material came from PBMCs. This TCR came from a young man in good health and CMV-seropositive. This chain links TRBV11-2 with TRBJ1-2; the D is unclear. The CDR3 DNA sequence: TGTGCCAGCAGCCGGGGAGAAGGCTACACCTTC. It is translated as CASSRGEGYTF.